This T cell receptor (beta chain) was sequenced during a study of cytomegalovirus exposure and HLA in healthy donors. Turning to this clone: Its matching antigen is unknown.

Study observations and caveats: Researchers reported in a later analysis that common viral pathogens appeared linked to several top clusters.

This CDR3 is built from 15 residues. V lost 4 bases and J 3 bases, leaving 16 bases between the germline ends. The V gene's germline CDR1 is SGHRS and CDR2 YFSETQ. The PCR ran on 60 Vbeta and 13 Jbeta primers. Libraries were prepared by immunoSEQ multiplex PCR; TCRdb keeps only in-frame clonotypes and omits some of them. In total, the table holds just over 150,000 clones. The source of this sequence is a man aged 25-45 years in good health and CMV-seronegative. Material for sequencing was PBMCs. The chain carries TRBV5-1 and TRBJ1-2; D call uncertain. The CDR3 loop is CASSAAGDIDYGYTF. CDR3 nucleotide sequence: TGCGCCAGCAGCGCCGCCGGGGATATCGACTATGGCTACACCTTC. Filled out from reference TRBV5-1 and TRBJ1-2, the complete variable domain reads KAGVTQTPRYLIKTRGQQVTLSCSPISGHRSVSWYQQTPGQGLQFLFEYFSETQRNKGNFPGRFSGRQFSNSRSEMNVSTLELGDSALYLCASSAAGDIDYGYTFGSGTRLTVV.